This T cell receptor beta chain was observed in a study of cytomegalovirus exposure and HLA in healthy donors. The PCR used 60 Vbeta and 13 Jbeta primers. Only in-frame clones appear in the TCRdb table, and some are missing; sequencing was by immunoSEQ multiplex PCR. Of about 180,000 clones listed, roughly 78% are singletons. What was sequenced was PBMCs. The TCR was taken from a woman aged 40 to 50 in good health and CMV-seronegative.

CDR3 nucleotides: TGTGCAAGTCGCTTAGCCTTACCCTCAGCCGGGACTAGCGCATTCGACGAGCAGTACTTC. It translates to CASRLALPSAGTSAFDEQYF. The rearrangement links TRBV12-2 to TRBJ2-7; TRBD2, as called in the table, went unchecked against the DNA. TRBV12-2 is recorded as a pseudogene. The CDR3 has 20 amino acids.